Shown below are 15 T cell receptor beta chains from a single sample sequenced in a study of early T cells in non-severe SARS-CoV-2 infection (dated by TCRdb to about 2021). The library was made by 5' RACE. Sequencing was performed on a NextSeq 500. TCRdb reran the public reads through fastp at Q25 and MiXCR, keeping productive beta chains. A single entry per CDR3 protein holds the most common genes and DNA from its merged rows. This sample lists around 32,000 distinct CDR3 sequences; about 6% were detected once. Of the sample, about 5.8% falls within the top ten clones. The sample consisted of whole blood. These receptors were taken from an adult who was a healthcare worker with PCR-confirmed SARS-CoV-2 infection or an uninfected control (not recorded which).

This clonotype was counted between two and nine times. The chain combines TRBV5-1 with TRBJ2-1, with TRBD2 matching over 9 bases. The germline gives CDR1 SGHRS, CDR2 YFSETQ. The CDR3 consists of 17 residues. The V segment lost 2 bases and the J segment 7 bases; nucleotides outside the gene matches: 13. The CDR3 DNA sequence: TGCGCCAGCAGCTTCTGGGTAGCGGGGGACCCAGAGAATGAGCAGTTCTTC. This sequence encodes CASSFWVAGDPENEQFF.

The genes are TRBV4-2 and TRBJ1-6; 7 bases match TRBD1. CDR3 size: 16 residues. The germline V gene encodes CDR1 LGHNA and CDR2 YNFKEQ. V lost 5 bases to trimming and J lost 8 bases; unmatched junction nucleotides: 12. CDR3 protein: CASSAHRQGGYSPLHF. In nucleotides, the CDR3 is TGTGCCAGCAGCGCACACAGACAGGGTGGTTATTCACCCCTCCACTTT.

This clonotype was seen only a few times. A junction end diverges from the germline sequence, so it may reflect a read error. The genes are TRBV4-3 and TRBJ1-1; D is undetermined. The CDR3 has 13 residues. Per germline, CDR1 LGHNA and CDR2 YSLEER. CDR3 sequence reads: CASSQDWNGEVFF. DNA for the CDR3: TGCGCCAGCAGCCAAGATTGGAACGGTGAAGTTTTCTTT.

This clonotype occurred many times. Here the CDR3 reads CASSQGVTGQYGYTF. The CDR3, as DNA: TGCGCCAGCAGCCAAGGTGTTACAGGACAGTATGGCTACACCTTC. The chain links TRBV4-3 to TRBJ1-2; TRBD1 is a possible D gene (6 bases). This CDR3 region has 15 residues. Germline V CDR1 and CDR2: LGHNA, YSLEER. With 1 base removed from V and 5 bases from J, the gap between germline ends came to 14 bases.

This clonotype was recorded many times. V and J are TRBV7-8 and TRBJ2-4; D is ambiguous. The CDR3 has 13 amino acids. Looked up from germline, CDR1 is SGHVS and CDR2 is FQNEAQ. Trimming pared 2 bases from V and 8 bases from J, leaving 10 bases between. DNA for the CDR3: TGTGCCAGCAGCTTAAGAAGGATGGACATTCAGTACTTC. Translated: CASSLRRMDIQYF. Combining the CDR3 with reference TRBV7-8 and TRBJ2-4 gives the whole variable domain GAGVSQSPRYKVAKRGQDVALRCDPISGHVSLFWYQQALGQGPEFLTYFQNEAQLDKSGLPSDRFFAERPEGSVSTLKIQRTQQEDSAVYLCASSLRRMDIQYFGAGTRLSVL.

In regard to this clonotype: Compared with germline, one end of the junction differs, possibly owing to a read error. V and J are TRBV12-3 or TRBV12-4 and TRBJ2-3; D unclear. This CDR3 is 13 amino acids long. This CDR3 is CASSFLGADTRYF. In DNA form, the CDR3 reads TGTGCCAGCAGTTTCTTGGGCGCAGATACGCGGTATTTT.

The table lists this clonotype with many counts. The genes are TRBV12-3 or TRBV12-4 and TRBJ1-1, with no clear D. V gave up 5 bases and J gave up 0 bases, with 4 bases separating them. The CDR3 is 12 residues long. The CDR3 here is CASSILNTEAFF. The CDR3 DNA reads TGTGCCAGCAGTATATTGAACACTGAAGCTTTCTTT.

This clonotype came up a few times. The chain recombines TRBV11-2 with TRBJ2-1; D is ambiguous. The CDR3 runs 15 residues. The V gene's germline CDR1 is SGHAT and CDR2 FQNNGV. Between the trimmed V and J ends, which lost 1 base and 0 bases, there was a span of 7 bases. CDR3 protein: CASSLGWSSYNEQFF. The CDR3 coding sequence is TGTGCCAGCAGCTTAGGGTGGAGCTCCTACAATGAGCAGTTCTTC.

This clonotype showed up many times. The V gene is TRBV5-1, the J gene TRBJ1-2; the D gene is possibly TRBD1 (5 bases). Between the trimmed V and J ends, which lost 3 bases and 0 bases, there was a span of 9 bases. This CDR3 is 14 amino acids long. Germline V gene lookup returns CDR1 SGHRS and CDR2 YFSETQ. CDR3 DNA: TGCGCCAGCAGCTCGGCAGGGACTAACTATGGCTACACCTTC. This codes for CASSSAGTNYGYTF.

This clonotype was counted ten times or more. This chain uses TRBV20-1 with TRBJ2-5; TRBD1 might be the D (6 bases). CDR1 and CDR2 (germline): DFQATT, SNEGSKA (reference sequence). V lost 3 bases and J 6 bases, leaving 14 bases between the germline ends. This CDR3 region has 13 residues. The CDR3 DNA reads TGCAGTGCTAGGTATCCGGGACAACAGACCCAGTACTTC. Protein sequence: CSARYPGQQTQYF.

In its sample, this clonotype was seen many times. The chain combines TRBV5-1 with TRBJ1-1; no clear D gene. V shed 0 bases and J shed 1 base, with 13 bases lying between them. Germline-derived CDR1 and CDR2 are SGHRS and YFSETQ. This CDR3 comprises 16 residues. The CDR3 sequence is CASSLALSEGNTEAFF. The CDR3, as DNA: TGCGCCAGCAGCTTGGCCCTATCCGAGGGGAACACTGAAGCTTTCTTT.

This clonotype was counted many times. The chain employs TRBV20-1 and TRBJ2-5; TRBD2 matches 8 bases. The CDR3 extends over 14 amino acids. V shed 5 bases, J shed 2 bases, and the junction held 7 bases outside the gene matches. Germline V gives CDR1 DFQATT, CDR2 SNEGSKA (reference sequence). The CDR3 DNA reads TGCAGTGCTCGGGGGGGAGCCTATCAAGAGACCCAGTACTTC. Protein product: CSARGGAYQETQYF.

This clonotype appeared a few times. The chain joins TRBV12-3 or TRBV12-4 to TRBJ2-3; 7 bases fit TRBD1. The CDR3 extends over 14 amino acids. V dropped 1 base and J dropped 6; count of bases not matched to a gene: 4. CDR3 sequence: CASSLDRGADTQYF. The DNA of the CDR3 is TGTGCCAGCAGTTTAGACAGGGGAGCGGATACGCAGTATTTT.

This clonotype is categorized as medium-sized. The rearrangement links TRBV4-3 to TRBJ2-7; 7 bases are a match to TRBD1. Germline V gene lookup returns CDR1 LGHNA and CDR2 YSLEER. The CDR3 is 15 amino acids. The J segment lost 3 bases and the V segment lost 2 bases, leaving 7 bases of the junction unmatched. CDR3 sequence reads: CASSQLTGWDYEQYF. The CDR3, as DNA: TGCGCCAGCAGCCAACTGACAGGGTGGGACTACGAGCAGTACTTC.

V and J are TRBV6-1 and TRBJ1-1; D possibly corresponds to TRBD1 (5 bases). The V and J ends lost 1 base and 5 bases respectively, with 14 bases between them. The CDR3 consists of 15 residues. Germline V gene lookup returns CDR1 MNHNS and CDR2 SASEGT. The CDR3 region has the DNA TGTGCCAGCAGTGAAGGCGGACATACTTATACTGAAGCTTTCTTT. Its protein product is CASSEGGHTYTEAFF.